Each of the 19 T cell receptor beta chains below was sequenced from the same sample in a study of identical twins. TCRdb recomputed calls from the 5' RACE reads with MiXCR, one row per CDR3 protein. The profile shows roughly 750,000 distinct CDR3 sequences, 21% of them singletons. In addition, the sample was reused for a study of T cells expressing NK-cell markers.

The specimen sequenced was PBMCs. Receptors originate from a woman aged 18-35 years in good health.

This clonotype was observed a handful of times. This rearrangement joins TRBV7-9 to TRBJ1-2; D is uncertain. The CDR3 covers 11 residues. Looked up from germline, CDR1 is SEHNR and CDR2 is FQNEAQ (reference sequence). V lost 4 bases and J 8 bases, leaving 8 bases between the germline ends. The CDR3 region has the DNA TGTGCCAGCAGCTGGTCCGACGGCTACACCTTC. This gives the protein CASSWSDGYTF.

This clonotype was counted a few times. The gene calls are TRBV12-3 or TRBV12-4 and TRBJ1-2; the D is unclear. Trimming pared 6 bases from V and 2 bases from J, leaving 22 bases between. The CDR3 is 17 amino acids. The DNA for the CDR3 is TGTGCCAGCAGCCCACACCGATTGATTGGGAAAAACTATGGCTACACCTTC. It translates to CASSPHRLIGKNYGYTF.

V and J are TRBV6-1 and TRBJ2-7; 9 nucleotides align to TRBD1. The CDR3 extends over 16 amino acids. CDR1 and CDR2 from the germline V gene are MNHNS and SASEGT. V trimming: 5 bases; J trimming: 5 bases; junction bases outside the gene matches: 13. CDR3 DNA: TGTGCCAGCAGTCTGCTTCCGGGACAGGGAGGGAACGAGCAGTACTTC. It encodes CASSLLPGQGGNEQYF.

This clonotype was found many times. V usage is TRBV20-1 and J usage is TRBJ2-3, with TRBD1 matching 12 bases. The CDR3 is 15 residues long. V dropped 3 bases and J dropped 5; count of bases not matched to a gene: 6. Germline V gene data show CDR1 as DFQATT and CDR2 as SNEGSKA (reference sequence). CDR3 sequence (DNA): TGCAGTGCTAGGGCCGGGACAGGGGGCAGAGATACGCAGTATTTT. Protein product: CSARAGTGGRDTQYF.

The chain recombines TRBV20-1 with TRBJ1-1; D remains unclear. This CDR3 contains 10 residues. The V and J ends lost 7 bases and 6 bases respectively, with 9 bases between them. Germline CDR1 and CDR2: DFQATT and SNEGSKA (reference sequence). The CDR3: CSVRESEAFF. CDR3 coding DNA: TGCAGTGTTAGGGAGTCTGAAGCTTTCTTT.

The rearrangement uses TRBV19 and TRBJ2-1, with D maybe TRBD2 (6 bases). In germline, CDR1 is LNHDA, CDR2 SQIVND (reference sequence). The CDR3 totals 19 residues. The V end lost 3 bases, the J end lost 6 bases, and 27 bases lay between the germline ends. The CDR3 spells CASSISPLTSIREFNEQFF. The CDR3 DNA reads TGTGCCAGTAGTATCAGTCCCCTTACTAGCATCCGGGAGTTCAATGAGCAGTTCTTC.

The chain joins TRBV5-1 to TRBJ2-3; 8 nucleotides agree with TRBD2. This CDR3 comprises 15 residues. Per germline, CDR1 SGHRS and CDR2 YFSETQ. J was trimmed by 4 bases and V by 0 bases; bases with no gene match: 4. The chain's CDR3 is CASSLGRGGPDTQYF. CDR3 DNA sequence: TGCGCCAGCAGCTTGGGACGCGGGGGGCCAGATACGCAGTATTTT.

This clonotype was detected a few times. The chain carries TRBV20-1 and TRBJ1-4; 9 bases agree with TRBD1. The ends lost 2 bases at V and 7 bases at J; junction bases unmatched: 5. The CDR3 runs to 14 residues. CDR1 and CDR2 from the germline V gene are DFQATT and SNEGSKA (reference sequence). CDR3 amino acids: CSARRGQGFEKLFF. CDR3 DNA: TGCAGTGCTAGAAGGGGACAGGGTTTTGAAAAACTGTTTTTT.

This clonotype was observed a few times. The chain joins TRBV7-2 to TRBJ2-1; 8 nucleotides match TRBD2. The CDR3 consists of 16 residues. The germline V gene has CDR1 SGHTA and CDR2 FQGNSA. Trimming took 0 bases from V and 9 from J; bases not matched to a gene: 10. CDR3 in amino acids: CASSLASGGVFFEQFF. The CDR3 nucleotides are TGTGCCAGCAGCTTAGCGAGCGGGGGTGTGTTTTTTGAGCAGTTCTTC. Complete variable domain (other parts from reference TRBV7-2 and TRBJ2-1): GAGVSQSPSNKVTEKGKDVELRCDPISGHTALYWYRQSLGQGLEFLIYFQGNSAPDKSGLPSDRFSAERTGGSVSTLTIQRTQQEDSAVYLCASSLASGGVFFEQFFGPGTRLTVL.

The rearrangement joins TRBV6-1 to TRBJ2-3; D may be TRBD1 (5 bases). This CDR3 region has 14 residues. Trimming removed 6 bases from V and 0 bases from J, with 10 bases in between. Germline loops: CDR1 MNHNS, CDR2 SASEGT. CDR3 DNA: TGTGCCAGCAGGGACAAAACTAGCACAGATACGCAGTATTTT. This translates into CASRDKTSTDTQYF.

This chain uses TRBV25-1 with TRBJ1-2; D ambiguous. V lost 2 bases to trimming and J lost 5 bases, with 3 bases between them. Germline loops: CDR1 MGHDK, CDR2 SYGVNS. This CDR3 has 11 residues. This chain's CDR3 is CASSELYGYTF. The CDR3 DNA reads as TGTGCCAGCAGTGAACTGTATGGCTACACCTTC.

The genes are TRBV5-1 and TRBJ2-3; D not resolved. The V gene lost 2 bases and the J gene lost 6 bases, with 7 bases spanning the gap. CDR1 and CDR2 (germline): SGHRS, YFSETQ. The CDR3 extends over 12 amino acids. CDR3: CASSFNSDTQYF. CDR3 bases: TGCGCCAGCAGCTTCAACAGCGATACGCAGTATTTT. The entire variable domain, with the rest obtained from reference TRBV5-1 and TRBJ2-3, is as follows: KAGVTQTPRYLIKTRGQQVTLSCSPISGHRSVSWYQQTPGQGLQFLFEYFSETQRNKGNFPGRFSGRQFSNSRSEMNVSTLELGDSALYLCASSFNSDTQYFGPGTRLTVL.

This clonotype has more than one count but fewer than ten. The chain has TRBV7-9 and TRBJ1-6, with D tentatively TRBD1 (6 bases). CDR3 length: 15 residues. The germline CDR1 and CDR2 sequences are SEHNR and FQNEAQ (reference sequence). Trimming cost V 3 bases and J 7 bases, with 13 bases left between them. Written as DNA, the CDR3 is TGTGCCAGCAGCTTCGGGTCGGGGGCAAATTCACCCCTCCACTTT. Translated: CASSFGSGANSPLHF.

The V and J genes are TRBV5-1 and TRBJ2-1; possibly TRBD1 for D (5 bases). CDR3 length equals 15 residues. The V and J ends lost 6 bases and 3 bases respectively, with 16 bases between them. Germline V gene lookup returns CDR1 SGHRS and CDR2 YFSETQ. CDR3 sequence (DNA): TGCGCCAGCACCTCACGCTGGGGCGGCTACAATGAGCAGTTCTTC. Translation: CASTSRWGGYNEQFF.

This clonotype was counted only a few times. This chain connects TRBV9 to TRBJ2-7; D is perhaps TRBD1 or TRBD2 (5 bases each). Looked up from germline, CDR1 is SGDLS and CDR2 is YYNGEE. V was clipped by 7 bases and J by 2 bases, with 16 bases between them. The CDR3 runs 14 residues. In DNA, the CDR3 is TGTGCCAGCGGCAGTGGGACCCATGCCTACGAGCAGTACTTC. Its protein is CASGSGTHAYEQYF.

The chain joins TRBV20-1 to TRBJ1-1; D ambiguous. From germline, CDR1 is DFQATT and CDR2 SNEGSKA (reference sequence). Trimming left V 3 bases short and J 2 bases short, with 13 bases between. This CDR3 has 14 residues. The CDR3 DNA reads as TGCAGTGCTAGGGGCATTCAATCTAACACTGAAGCTTTCTTT. It specifies CSARGIQSNTEAFF.

This clonotype was seen a handful of times. The chain is built from TRBV7-9 and TRBJ2-1; 10 bases align to TRBD2. Germline V gene data show CDR1 as SEHNR and CDR2 as FQNEAQ (reference sequence). The CDR3 consists of 17 residues. V shed 7 bases, J shed 3 bases, and the junction held 12 bases outside the gene matches. CDR3 loop: CASTPQAGLADYNEQFF. In nucleotides, the CDR3 is TGTGCCAGCACCCCTCAGGCCGGACTAGCGGACTACAATGAGCAGTTCTTC.

This chain joins TRBV19 and TRBJ1-1, with D possibly being TRBD1 (5 bases). This CDR3 spans 17 amino acids. CDR1 and CDR2 (germline): LNHDA, SQIVND (reference sequence). Between the trimmed V and J ends, which lost 3 bases and 0 bases, there was a span of 17 bases. CDR3 sequence: CASSIRDGGFLNTEAFF. For the CDR3, the DNA is TGTGCCAGTAGTATCCGGGACGGTGGCTTTTTGAACACTGAAGCTTTCTTT.

This clonotype occurred many times. The chain joins TRBV7-8 to TRBJ2-1; TRBD2 matches 12 bases. CDR1 and CDR2 from the germline V gene are SGHVS and FQNEAQ. V was clipped by 3 bases and J by 6 bases; unmatched bases: 9. The CDR3 is 17 residues long. The chain's CDR3 is CASSLLGLAGHGNEQFF. The CDR3 DNA sequence: TGTGCCAGCAGCTTGCTGGGACTAGCGGGCCACGGCAATGAGCAGTTCTTC. Filled out from reference TRBV7-8 and TRBJ2-1, the complete variable domain reads GAGVSQSPRYKVAKRGQDVALRCDPISGHVSLFWYQQALGQGPEFLTYFQNEAQLDKSGLPSDRFFAERPEGSVSTLKIQRTQQEDSAVYLCASSLLGLAGHGNEQFFGPGTRLTVL.